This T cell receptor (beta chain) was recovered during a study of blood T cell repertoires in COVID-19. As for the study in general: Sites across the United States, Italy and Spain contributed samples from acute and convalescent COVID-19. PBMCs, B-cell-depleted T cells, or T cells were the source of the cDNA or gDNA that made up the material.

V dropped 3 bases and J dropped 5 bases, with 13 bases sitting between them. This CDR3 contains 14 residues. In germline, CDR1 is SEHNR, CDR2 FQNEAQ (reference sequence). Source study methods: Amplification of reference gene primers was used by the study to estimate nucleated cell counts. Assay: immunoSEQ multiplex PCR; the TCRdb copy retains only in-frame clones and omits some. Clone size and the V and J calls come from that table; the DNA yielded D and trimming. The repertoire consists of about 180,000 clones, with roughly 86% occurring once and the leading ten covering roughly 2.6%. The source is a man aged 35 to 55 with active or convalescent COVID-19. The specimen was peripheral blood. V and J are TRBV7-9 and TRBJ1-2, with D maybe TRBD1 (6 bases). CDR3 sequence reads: CASSFPGATYGYTF. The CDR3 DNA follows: TGTGCCAGCAGCTTTCCAGGGGCGACTTATGGCTACACCTTC.